A single sample gave rise to the 9 T cell receptor beta chains below, sequenced in a study of cytomegalovirus exposure and HLA in healthy donors. 13 Jbeta primers and 60 Vbeta primers were used for the PCR. Assay: immunoSEQ multiplex PCR; the TCRdb copy retains only in-frame clones and omits some. In the table there are 65,000 to 90,000 clones, 70% to 80% of which are singletons. The sample was PBMCs. The receptors were sampled from a man aged 25 to 40 in good health and CMV-seronegative.

The chain recombines TRBV19 with TRBJ1-1; a possible D gene is TRBD1 (5 bases). From germline, CDR1 is LNHDA and CDR2 SQIVND (reference sequence). The CDR3 totals 14 residues. V lost 7 bases and J 3 bases, leaving 15 bases between the germline ends. The chain's CDR3 is CASIRTRWDTEAFF. The CDR3 DNA reads as TGTGCCAGTATACGGACAAGATGGGACACTGAAGCTTTCTTT.

The chain has TRBV4-2 and TRBJ2-7, with a weak D call TRBD2 (6 bases). CDR1 is LGHNA and CDR2 is YNFKEQ in the germline V gene. The CDR3 length is 16 residues. The V end lost 2 bases, the J end lost 0 bases, and 14 bases lay between the germline ends. In nucleotides, the CDR3 is TGTGCCAGCAGCCAAAGCCTCACCGGGGGCTCCTACGAGCAGTACTTC. Protein product: CASSQSLTGGSYEQYF.

V gene TRBV7-2 combines with J gene TRBJ2-3, with D possibly being TRBD2 (6 bases). CDR1 is SGHTA, CDR2 FQGNSA, per germline. CDR3 length: 17 residues. The V end lost 5 bases, the J end lost 2 bases, and 20 bases lay between the germline ends. CDR3 loop: CASSLQVGAGDTDTQYF. The CDR3 DNA reads as TGTGCCAGCAGCCTCCAGGTTGGAGCGGGCGACACAGATACGCAGTATTTT.

This chain links TRBV15 with TRBJ2-3; D remains unclear. The CDR3 loop spans 12 amino acids. Trimming left V 0 bases short and J 7 bases short, with 5 bases between. Germline CDR1 and CDR2: LNHNV and YYDKDF (reference sequence). CDR3 protein: CATSRDDYTQYF. CDR3 nucleotides: TGTGCCACCAGCAGAGACGACTATACGCAGTATTTT. Combining the CDR3 with reference TRBV15 and TRBJ2-3 gives the whole variable domain DAMVIQNPRYQVTQFGKPVTLSCSQTLNHNVMYWYQQKSSQAPKLLFHYYDKDFNNEADTPDNFQSRRPNTSFCFLDIRSPGLGDTAMYLCATSRDDYTQYFGPGTRLTVL.

The CDR3 nucleotides read TGTGCCTGGAGTTTCCGGGGGTCCCAACCCTTCACAGATACGCAGTATTTT. This gives the protein CAWSFRGSQPFTDTQYF. J is TRBJ2-3 and V is TRBV30; a possible D gene is TRBD2 (6 bases). The CDR3 has 17 residues. Trimming pared 2 bases from V and 2 bases from J, leaving 20 bases between. Germline V gives CDR1 GTSNPN, CDR2 SVGIG (reference sequence).

The chain is built from TRBV18 and TRBJ2-5; D perhaps matches TRBD1 (6 bases). The CDR3 spans 15 residues. Germline CDR1 and CDR2: KGHSH and LQKENI. V lost 3 bases to trimming and J lost 1 base, with 12 bases between them. CDR3 residues: CASSPNRDTQETQYF. In nucleotides, the CDR3 is TGTGCCAGCTCACCGAACCGGGACACCCAAGAGACCCAGTACTTC. The variable domain in full, with the rest retrieved from reference TRBV18 and TRBJ2-5, is NAGVMQNPRHLVRRRGQEARLRCSPMKGHSHVYWYRQLPEEGLKFMVYLQKENIIDESGMPKERFSAEFPKEGPSILRIQQVVRGDSAAYFCASSPNRDTQETQYFGPGTRLLVL.

The V gene is TRBV4-2, the J gene TRBJ2-4; maybe TRBD1 (6 bases). Germline V gene sequence: CDR1 LGHNA, CDR2 YNFKEQ. CDR3 length equals 16 residues. V shed 0 bases and J shed 0 bases, with 9 bases lying between them. CDR3 bases: TGTGCCAGCAGCCAAGACAGGGGTCTAGCCAAAAACATTCAGTACTTC. It translates to CASSQDRGLAKNIQYF.

The chain links TRBV19 to TRBJ2-5, with 7 bases fitting TRBD1. The DNA end favors TRBJ2-7, so the J call may be wrong. The CDR3 runs 14 residues. Germline V gene sequence: CDR1 LNHDA, CDR2 SQIVND (reference sequence). CDR3 residues: CASSSTGSFYEQYF. CDR3 bases: TGTGCCAGTAGCTCGACAGGGTCCTTCTACGAGCAGTACTTC.

A remark on this clone: Additional DNA sequences in this sample encode the identical CDR3. The chain combines TRBV6-1 with TRBJ1-3, with D uncertain. V lost 10 bases and J lost 7, with 23 bases in between. The CDR3 loop spans 15 amino acids. Per the germline V gene, CDR1 is MNHNS and CDR2 is SASEGT. DNA of the CDR3: TGTGCCACCCAAGGCCGAGGCCACTCGGGTAACACCATATATTTT. As protein: CATQGRGHSGNTIYF.